This is a list of T cell receptor beta chains from one sample in a study of shared clonotypes between healthy human individuals. Measured with immunoSEQ multiplex PCR; TCRdb has only the in-frame clones, and not every one. There are fewer than 1.4 million clones in the sample; about four fifths occur only once, and roughly 0.61% lies in the top ten. Sequencing input: memory CD4+ T cells from PBMCs. The source of these receptors is a man aged 18-30 years in good health. Some clones in this sample may be carry-over from other donors' samples. CDR3s include the opening cysteine and the closing phenylalanine or tryptophan. A D gene is named only where the DNA matches it firmly. Clone size is shown for a subset of rows, as once, few, many or a class of expanded clone.

TRBV10-1	.	TRBJ1-1	.	TGCGCCAGCAGTGAGTATCCGGGGCCTGGCACTGAAGCTTTCTTT	CASSEYPGPGTEAFF
TRBV15	TRBD1	TRBJ2-2	.	TGTGCCACCAGCAGAGATAGGAGACAGGGGAAAGACGGGGAGCTGTTTTTT	CATSRDRRQGKDGELFF
TRBV28	TRBD2	TRBJ2-1	.	TGTGCCAGCAGTTCCCTAGCGGGAGGTTTGTACAATGAGCAGTTCTTC	CASSSLAGGLYNEQFF
TRBV5-4	.	TRBJ1-1	.	TGTGCCAGCAGCTTGGGTCCTCGGGTGGGGCCTGAAGCTTTCTTT	CASSLGPRVGPEAFF
TRBV19	.	TRBJ2-5	many	TGTGCCAGTAGTATTCGTTGGACCCGGGGGGAGACCCAGTACTTC	CASSIRWTRGETQYF
TRBV5-1	.	TRBJ2-7	.	TGCGCCAGCAGCTTGTCCCAGGGTATCTACGAGCAGTACTTC	CASSLSQGIYEQYF
TRBV5-1	.	TRBJ2-7	few	TGCGCCAGCAGCTTGGGAACAGGGCGCTACGAGCAGTACTTC	CASSLGTGRYEQYF
TRBV7-2	.	TRBJ1-3	.	TGTGCCAGCAGCTTAGGGTCCCCTGGAAACACCATATATTTT	CASSLGSPGNTIYF
TRBV13	.	TRBJ2-2	.	TGTGCCAGCAGCCCGCTTAGGGGCACCGGGGAGCTGTTTTTT	CASSPLRGTGELFF
TRBV30	.	TRBJ2-1	.	TGTGCCTGGAGTGTACGCGTGCGGGGCCTTGGGGATGAGCAGTTCTTC	CAWSVRVRGLGDEQFF
TRBV4-1	.	TRBJ1-2	.	TGCGCCAGCAGCCAAGCATCCCGAGTTGGCTACACCTTC	CASSQASRVGYTF
TRBV7-2	TRBD2	TRBJ2-5	.	TGTGCCAGCAGCTTAGGTGCTAGCGGGACCATGAGGGAGACCCAGTACTTC	CASSLGASGTMRETQYF
TRBV4-2	.	TRBJ2-7	.	TGTGCCAGCAGCCAAGATTTACGGTCCTACGAGCAGTACTTC	CASSQDLRSYEQYF